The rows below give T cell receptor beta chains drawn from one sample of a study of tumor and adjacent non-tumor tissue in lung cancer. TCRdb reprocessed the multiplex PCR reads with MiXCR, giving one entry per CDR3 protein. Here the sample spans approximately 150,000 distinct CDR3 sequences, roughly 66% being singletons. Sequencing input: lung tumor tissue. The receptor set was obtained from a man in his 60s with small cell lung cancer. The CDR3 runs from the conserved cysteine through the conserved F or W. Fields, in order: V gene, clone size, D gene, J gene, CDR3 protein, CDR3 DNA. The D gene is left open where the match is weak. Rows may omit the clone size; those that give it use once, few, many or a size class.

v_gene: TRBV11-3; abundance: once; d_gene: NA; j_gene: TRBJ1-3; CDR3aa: CGSSEGHLSGNTIYF; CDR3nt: TGTGGCAGCAGCGAGGGGCACCTCTCTGGAAACACCATATATTTT
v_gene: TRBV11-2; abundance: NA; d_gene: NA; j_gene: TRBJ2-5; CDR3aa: CASRSVRGRETQYF; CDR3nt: TGTGCCAGCAGATCAGTGCGGGGTAGAGAGACCCAGTACTTT
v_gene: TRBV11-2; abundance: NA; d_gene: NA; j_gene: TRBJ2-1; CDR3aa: CACSLYSARNEQFF; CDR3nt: TGTGCCTGCAGCTTATATTCCGCGCGCAATGAACAGTTCTTC
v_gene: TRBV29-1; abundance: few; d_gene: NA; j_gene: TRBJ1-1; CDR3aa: CSVEDTGRGTEAFF; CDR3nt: TGCAGCGTTGAAGATACAGGGAGGGGCACTGAAGCTTTCTTT
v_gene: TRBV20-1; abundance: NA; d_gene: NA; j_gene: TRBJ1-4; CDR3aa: CSANDRTNEKLFF; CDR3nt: TGCAGTGCTAACGACAGGACTAATGAAAAACTGTTTTTT
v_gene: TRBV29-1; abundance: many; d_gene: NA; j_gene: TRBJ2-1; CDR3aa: CSVQDGNFYEQFF; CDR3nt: TGCAGCGTTCAAGATGGGAACTTCTATGAGCAGTTCTTC
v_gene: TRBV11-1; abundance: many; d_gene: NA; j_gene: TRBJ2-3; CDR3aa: CASSYRSKDTQYF; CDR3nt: TGTGCCAGCAGCTACAGGTCAAAAGATACGCAGTATTTT
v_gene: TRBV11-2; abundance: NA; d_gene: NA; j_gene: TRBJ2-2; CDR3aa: CASSDTGNTGELFF; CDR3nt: TGTGCCAGCAGTGATACCGGGAACACCGGGGAGCTGTTTTTT
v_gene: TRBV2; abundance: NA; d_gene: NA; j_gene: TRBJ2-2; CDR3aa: CAISGAGELSF; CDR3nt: TGTGCCATCAGTGGAGCCGGGGAGCTGTCTTTT
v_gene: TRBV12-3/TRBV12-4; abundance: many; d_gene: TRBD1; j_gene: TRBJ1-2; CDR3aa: CASSQDRVYGYTF; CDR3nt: TGTGCCAGCAGTCAGGACAGGGTCTATGGCTACACCTTC
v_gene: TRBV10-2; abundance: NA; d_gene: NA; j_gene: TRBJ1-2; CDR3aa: CASRWQGTYRHTF; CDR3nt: TGCGCCAGCAGATGGCAGGGGACCTATCGCCACACCTTC
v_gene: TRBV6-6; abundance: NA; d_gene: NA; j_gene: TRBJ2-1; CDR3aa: CASSYIHAKVQFF; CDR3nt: TGTGCCAGCAGTTACATCCATGCTAAGGTGCAGTTCTTC
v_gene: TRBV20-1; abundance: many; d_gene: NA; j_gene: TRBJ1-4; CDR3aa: CSAGAEDSEKLFF; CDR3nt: TGCAGTGCTGGGGCCGAAGACAGTGAAAAACTGTTTTTT
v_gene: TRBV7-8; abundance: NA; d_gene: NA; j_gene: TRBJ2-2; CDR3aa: CASSARTGGGELFF; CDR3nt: TGTGCCAGCAGCGCTCGGACTGGGGGCGGGGAGCTGTTTTTT
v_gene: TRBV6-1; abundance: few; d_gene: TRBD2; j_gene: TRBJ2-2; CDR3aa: CASQRESAGELFF; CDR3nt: TGTGCCAGTCAGCGGGAGAGCGCCGGGGAGCTGTTTTTT